These 11 T cell receptor beta chains share one sample of origin, sequenced in a study of PD-L1 blockade in urothelial cancer. The protocol was immunoSEQ multiplex PCR, while the TCRdb copy is restricted to in-frame clones and leaves out a portion. The sample contains more than 75,000 clones, roughly 90% of which appear only once. The specimen was PBMCs, collected around atezolizumab (anti-PD-L1) treatment. Receptors were obtained from a man aged 60 to 75 with urothelial cancer.

The chain recombines TRBV15 with TRBJ1-5; TRBD1 is a possible D gene (6 bases). CDR3 length equals 14 residues. Germline V lookup: CDR1 LNHNV, CDR2 YYDKDF (reference sequence). Between the trimmed V and J ends, which lost 4 bases and 5 bases, there was a span of 12 bases. The CDR3 DNA is TGTGCCACCAGCAAAAGACAGGATGATCAGCCCCAGCATTTT. It encodes CATSKRQDDQPQHF.

The V call is TRBV28, the J call TRBJ2-5, with D possibly being TRBD1 (5 bases). Trimming left V 5 bases short and J 0 bases short, with 7 bases between. The CDR3 runs to 13 residues. Germline assignment: CDR1 MDHEN and CDR2 SYDVKM. CDR3 region: CASSQGNQETQYF. In nucleotides, the CDR3 is TGTGCCAGCAGTCAGGGTAACCAAGAGACCCAGTACTTC.

V is TRBV7-9 and J is TRBJ2-3, with D maybe TRBD1 (5 bases). Germline V gene lookup returns CDR1 SEHNR and CDR2 FQNEAQ (reference sequence). This CDR3 region has 15 residues. Trimming removed 1 base at V and 2 bases at J, with 10 bases between. CDR3 sequence reads: CASSLVQGSTDTQYF. DNA of the CDR3: TGTGCCAGCAGCTTAGTTCAGGGTTCCACAGATACGCAGTATTTT.

The gene calls are TRBV19 and TRBJ2-3; 10 nucleotides agree with TRBD1. Losses at the gene ends were 1 base for V and 0 bases for J; bases not matched to a gene: 4. The germline gives CDR1 LNHDA, CDR2 SQIVND (reference sequence). CDR3 length: 17 amino acids. As DNA, the CDR3 is TGTGCCAGTAGTATAGTGGGGGGACAGGGGAGCACAGATACGCAGTATTTT. It yields the protein CASSIVGGQGSTDTQYF.

CDR3: CASSGQGRGTQYF. In DNA, the CDR3 is TGTGCCAGCAGCGGACAGGGGCGAGGGACCCAGTACTTC. The V and J genes are TRBV5-6 and TRBJ2-5, with 9 bases matching TRBD1. The V segment lost 4 bases and the J segment 7 bases; nucleotides outside the gene matches: 5. CDR1 is SGHDT and CDR2 is YYEEEE in the germline V gene. This CDR3 region has 13 residues.

This clone came up once. The J gene is TRBJ2-2, the V gene TRBV11-2; the D is unclear. Germline CDR1 SGHAT, CDR2 FQNNGV. V dropped 8 bases and J dropped 0 bases, with 10 bases sitting between them. This CDR3 comprises 14 residues. The CDR3 DNA reads as TGTGCCAGCGGTGGGCAGACGAACACCGGGGAGCTGTTTTTT. Protein product: CASGGQTNTGELFF.

The chain joins TRBV2 to TRBJ1-2, with 9 bases lining up with TRBD1. Germline CDR1 reads SNHLY; CDR2 reads FYNNEI. V was pared by 7 bases and J by 4 bases, with 10 bases of the junction left unmatched. The length of the CDR3 is 15 residues. CDR3 sequence reads: CASTSGTGSPYGYTF. The DNA of the CDR3 is TGTGCCAGCACCAGTGGGACAGGGTCCCCCTATGGCTACACCTTC.

V is TRBV5-1 and J is TRBJ2-2; 8 bases line up with TRBD1. Trimming cost V 4 bases and J 6 bases; bases outside gene matches: 17. There are 18 residues in the CDR3. Germline CDR1 reads SGHRS; CDR2 reads YFSETQ. CDR3 DNA sequence: TGCGCCAGCAGCAGAGGACAGGGAAAAATCTTTCGTGCCGGGGAGCTGTTTTTT. Amino acids: CASSRGQGKIFRAGELFF.

CDR3 coding DNA: TGTGCCAGCAGCCCCTACTCTGGGGCCAACGTCCTGACTTTC. This sequence encodes CASSPYSGANVLTF. J is TRBJ2-6 and V is TRBV5-4; no clear D gene. Trimming pared 4 bases from V and 0 bases from J, leaving 5 bases between. CDR3 length: 14 amino acids. Germline assignment: CDR1 SGHNT and CDR2 YYREEE (reference sequence).

This chain connects TRBV6-1 to TRBJ2-3; 12 bases are a match to TRBD2. J lost 4 bases, V lost 2 bases, and 1 base had no gene match. The germline V gene encodes CDR1 MNHNS and CDR2 SASEGT. The CDR3 has 15 amino acids. For the CDR3, the DNA is TGTGCCAGCAGTGAACTAGCGGGGGGGCCAGATACGCAGTATTTT. This codes for CASSELAGGPDTQYF.

This rearrangement joins TRBV29-1 to TRBJ2-4; 8 positions agree with TRBD1. CDR3 size: 13 residues. Germline lookup yields CDR1 SQVTM and CDR2 ANQGSEA. Unmatched junction bases numbered 7, after V lost 8 bases and J lost 4 bases. DNA of the CDR3: TGCAGCTACGTTGGACAGGGTAAAAACATTCAGTACTTC. This translates into CSYVGQGKNIQYF.